This entry describes one T cell receptor (beta chain). This entry comes from a study of blood T cell repertoires in COVID-19. Background on the study: Acute and convalescent COVID-19 specimens originated in the United States, Italy and Spain. In each case, the material was cDNA or gDNA derived from T cells, B-cell-depleted T cells, or PBMCs.

Original handling: Estimated nucleated cell counts came from reference gene primer amplification. The protocol was immunoSEQ multiplex PCR, while the TCRdb copy is restricted to in-frame clones and leaves out a portion. V and J calls and clone size are those listed in that table; D and trimming were worked out from the DNA. The sample lists over 200,000 clones, about 86% occurring once. Germline loops: CDR1 MNHEY, CDR2 SVGAGI. V was clipped by 6 bases and J by 1 base; unmatched bases: 3. The CDR3 is 15 residues long. The chain employs TRBV6-5 and TRBJ2-3; 11 bases are shared with TRBD2. The source is a man between 60 and 75 years old who had recovered from COVID-19. The sample taken for sequencing was peripheral blood. CDR3 sequence reads: CASRLAGDGTDTQYF. As DNA, the CDR3 is TGTGCCAGCAGACTAGCGGGAGATGGCACAGATACGCAGTATTTT.